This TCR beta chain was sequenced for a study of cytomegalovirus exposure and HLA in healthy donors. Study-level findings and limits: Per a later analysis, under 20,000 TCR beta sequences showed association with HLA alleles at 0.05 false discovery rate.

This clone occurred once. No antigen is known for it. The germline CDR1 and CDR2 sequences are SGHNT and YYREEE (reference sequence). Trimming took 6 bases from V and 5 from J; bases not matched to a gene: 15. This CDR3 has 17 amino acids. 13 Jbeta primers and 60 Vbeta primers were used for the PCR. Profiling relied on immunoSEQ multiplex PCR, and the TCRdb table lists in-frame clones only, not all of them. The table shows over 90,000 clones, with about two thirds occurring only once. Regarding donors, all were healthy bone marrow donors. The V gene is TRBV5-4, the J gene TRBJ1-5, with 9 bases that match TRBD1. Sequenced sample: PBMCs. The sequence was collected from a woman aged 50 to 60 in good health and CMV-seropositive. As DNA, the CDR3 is TGTGCCAGCACCCGGGGGGACAGGGAAGTTTGGGATCAGCCCCAGCATTTT. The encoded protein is CASTRGDREVWDQPQHF. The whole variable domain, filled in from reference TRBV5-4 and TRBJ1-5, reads ETGVTQSPTHLIKTRGQQVTLRCSSQSGHNTVSWYQQALGQGPQFIFQYYREEENGRGNFPPRFSGLQFPNYSSELNVNALELDDSALYLCASTRGDREVWDQPQHFGDGTRLSIL.